One sample yielded the 10 T cell receptor beta chains listed below, sequenced in a study of blood T cell repertoires in COVID-19. Assay used: immunoSEQ multiplex PCR; TCRdb lists only in-frame clones, some missing. The table lists fewer than 350,000 clones, around nine tenths of them singletons. Sequencing was carried out using PBMCs or T cells enriched from blood (not recorded which). All receptors derive from a woman in her thirties or forties who had recovered from COVID-19.

This sequence joins TRBV15 and TRBJ2-5; tentative D call: TRBD1 (5 bases). The length of the CDR3 is 15 residues. V was trimmed by 2 bases and J by 3 bases, leaving 13 bases between them. Germline V gene data show CDR1 as LNHNV and CDR2 as YYDKDF (reference sequence). The DNA of the CDR3 is TGTGCCACCAGCAGACAGGGTTATCGCGAAGAGACCCAGTACTTC. It specifies CATSRQGYREETQYF.

The chain is built from TRBV27 and TRBJ1-2, with D hard to call. This CDR3 contains 14 residues. Germline V gene data show CDR1 as MNHEY and CDR2 as SMNVEV (reference sequence). V lost 5 bases, J lost 5 bases, and 15 bases lay in between. The CDR3 here is CASSPSMRLYGYTF. The CDR3 bases are TGTGCCAGCAGTCCTTCGATGCGCTTGTATGGCTACACCTTC.

The rearrangement joins TRBV24-1 to TRBJ2-7, with 7 bases identical to TRBD1. The CDR3 runs to 15 residues. The trim removed 7 bases at V and 0 bases at J, leaving 8 bases unmatched. Germline lookup yields CDR1 KGHDR and CDR2 SFDVKD. In nucleotides, the CDR3 is TGTGCCACCAGCCATCCAGGGGGTGGCTCCTACGAGCAGTACTTC. Its protein product is CATSHPGGGSYEQYF.

The chain has TRBV27 and TRBJ2-1, with TRBD2 as a possible D gene (5 bases). The germline CDR1 and CDR2 sequences are MNHEY and SMNVEV (reference sequence). The CDR3 spans 13 residues. V was clipped by 4 bases and J by 6 bases, with 10 bases between them. Here the CDR3 reads CASSSLALNEQFF. The CDR3 DNA sequence: TGTGCCAGCAGTTCCCTAGCTCTCAATGAGCAGTTCTTC.

This clone has only one observation. This rearrangement joins TRBV27 to TRBJ2-7; 10 nucleotides line up with TRBD1. This CDR3 contains 15 residues. Looked up from germline, CDR1 is MNHEY and CDR2 is SMNVEV (reference sequence). Trimming at V came to 2 bases and at J to 1 base, leaving 2 bases not matched to a gene. CDR3 amino acids: CASSLGGQGSYEQYF. CDR3 bases: TGTGCCAGCAGTTTAGGGGGACAGGGGTCCTACGAGCAGTACTTC.

The chain couples TRBV28 to TRBJ2-7, with 10 positions matching TRBD1. Germline V CDR1 and CDR2: MDHEN, SYDVKM. V was pared by 10 bases and J by 5 bases, with 5 bases of the junction left unmatched. CDR3 length equals 12 residues. Here the CDR3 reads CATSTGGDEQYF. CDR3 sequence (DNA): TGTGCCACCTCGACAGGGGGCGACGAGCAGTACTTC.

V gene TRBV30 combines with J gene TRBJ2-3, with TRBD1 identical over 12 bases. Germline V gene data show CDR1 as GTSNPN and CDR2 as SVGIG (reference sequence). V trimming: 2 bases; J trimming: 1 base; junction bases outside the gene matches: 13. The CDR3 sequence is 19 residues long. The CDR3 coding sequence is TGTGCCTGGAGTCGGAGGGGACAGGGGGCGGTGGACGGCACAGATACGCAGTATTTT. Translating it yields CAWSRRGQGAVDGTDTQYF.

V and J are TRBV25-1 and TRBJ2-3; TRBD2 agrees at 7 bases. The CDR3 totals 15 residues. The V segment lost 7 bases and the J segment 2 bases; nucleotides outside the gene matches: 9. CDR1 MGHDK and CDR2 SYGVNS come from the germline V gene. Here the CDR3 DNA reads TGTGCCAGCACCCCCTGGGGAGGGGCCACAGATACGCAGTATTTT. Protein sequence: CASTPWGGATDTQYF.

This chain links TRBV7-6 with TRBJ2-7, with 10 positions matching TRBD1. CDR3 length: 15 amino acids. CDR1 and CDR2 (germline): SGHVS, FNYEAQ. V was clipped by 2 bases and J by 3 bases; unmatched bases: 4. For the CDR3, the DNA is TGTGCCAGCAGCTTAACCGGGACAGGGGACTACGAGCAGTACTTC. Protein sequence: CASSLTGTGDYEQYF. Based on the CDR3 plus reference TRBV7-6 and TRBJ2-7, the full variable domain is GAGVSQSPRYKVTKRGQDVALRCDPISGHVSLYWYRQALGQGPEFLTYFNYEAQQDKSGLPNDRFSAERPEGSISTLTIQRTEQRDSAMYRCASSLTGTGDYEQYFGPGTRLTVT.

This clone has a handful of counts. This chain links TRBV28 with TRBJ1-2, with a weak D call TRBD1 (5 bases). The V end was cut by 2 bases, the J end by 7 bases, with 14 bases between. This CDR3 region has 14 residues. Looked up from germline, CDR1 is MDHEN and CDR2 is SYDVKM. CDR3 DNA: TGTGCCAGCAGTTTAGACGGCAGGGTAGGTGGCTACACCTTC. This gives the protein CASSLDGRVGGYTF.